This TCR beta chain derives from a study of blood T cell repertoires in COVID-19. Study overall: Specimens from acute and convalescent COVID-19 originated in the United States, Italy and Spain. The cDNA or gDNA used as material had been derived from T cells, B-cell-depleted T cells, or PBMCs.

Germline CDR1 reads MNHEY; CDR2 reads SMNVEV (reference sequence). This CDR3 comprises 10 residues. Trimming stripped 6 bases from V and 8 bases from J, with 7 bases between. In the original workflow: Amplification of reference gene primers provided the estimated nucleated cell counts. TCRdb's copy holds only in-frame clones and misses some; the assay was immunoSEQ multiplex PCR. V and J calls and clone size follow that table, whereas D and trimming were derived from the DNA. The table shows over 350,000 clones, with 70% to 90% occurring only once. This chain connects TRBV27 to TRBJ1-2, with no clear D. This clonotype originated in a woman in her twenties or thirties with active or convalescent COVID-19. Sequenced sample: peripheral blood. The CDR3 DNA reads as TGTGCCAGCAGCCCTAGGGGCTACACCTTC. Translating it yields CASSPRGYTF.